Listed below are T cell receptor beta chains from one sample, sequenced in a study of T cell responses to AZD1222 COVID-19 vaccine. Assay: immunoSEQ multiplex PCR; the TCRdb copy retains only in-frame clones and omits some. The sample records about 120,000 clones, 85% to 95% being singletons. The sample consisted of peripheral blood, taken 28 days after the second AZD1222 dose. These receptors came from an adult who received the AZD1222 COVID-19 vaccine. Both conserved end residues are part of each CDR3. D genes are given only for firm matches. Where a row states a size, it is once, few, many or the class of an expanded clone; other rows omit it.

D gene	V gene	J gene	clone size	CDR3 protein	CDR3 DNA
-	TRBV7-7	TRBJ1-1	-	CASSLQQNTEAFF	TGTGCCAGCAGCTTACAACAGAACACTGAAGCTTTCTTT
TRBD1	TRBV3-1/TRBV3-2	TRBJ1-2	-	CASSQRLELGQTNYGYTF	TGTGCCAGCAGCCAACGACTAGAGTTGGGACAGACTAACTATGGCTACACCTTC
-	TRBV18	TRBJ1-1	-	CASSPPAGVNTEAFF	TGTGCCAGCTCACCCCCGGCAGGAGTAAACACTGAAGCTTTCTTT
TRBD1	TRBV7-9	TRBJ1-2	-	CASSSRDRQYDYTF	TGTGCCAGCAGCTCCCGGGACAGGCAATATGACTACACCTTC
-	TRBV10-2	TRBJ1-2	-	CASSMPGLDYGYTF	TGCGCCAGCAGTATGCCGGGACTCGACTATGGCTACACCTTC
-	TRBV21-1	TRBJ1-1	-	CASSKEEGNTEAFF	TGTGCCAGCAGCAAAGAGGAGGGGAACACTGAAGCTTTCTTT
-	TRBV29-1	TRBJ2-7	-	CSVVAGSYEQYF	TGCAGCGTCGTTGCTGGCTCCTACGAGCAGTACTTC
-	TRBV27	TRBJ2-7	-	CASSLIGAYEQYF	TGTGCCAGCAGTTTAATAGGGGCCTACGAGCAGTACTTC
-	TRBV2	TRBJ1-3	-	CASSEGPRSGNTIYF	TGTGCCAGCAGTGAAGGACCCCGGAGTGGAAACACCATATATTTT
-	TRBV3-1/TRBV3-2	TRBJ2-3	-	CASSQARESGTDTQYF	TGTGCCAGCAGCCAAGCCCGGGAGAGTGGCACAGATACGCAGTATTTT
-	TRBV10-3	TRBJ2-7	-	CAISASAREQYF	TGTGCCATCAGTGCCTCGGCCAGGGAGCAGTACTTC
-	TRBV3-1/TRBV3-2	TRBJ2-6	-	CASSPGKGLSGANVLTF	TGTGCCAGCAGCCCCGGGAAGGGTCTCTCTGGGGCCAACGTCCTGACTTTC
-	TRBV4-2	TRBJ2-1	-	CASSQRGGNEQFF	TGTGCCAGCAGCCAAAGGGGGGGCAATGAGCAGTTCTTC
TRBD1	TRBV3-1/TRBV3-2	TRBJ1-6	-	CASSHPGEGASGPLHF	TGTGCCAGCAGCCACCCCGGTGAGGGGGCAAGCGGACCCCTCCACTTT
TRBD2	TRBV19	TRBJ2-7	-	CASSLSGSSEQYF	TGTGCCAGTAGCCTCAGCGGGAGCTCCGAGCAGTACTTC
TRBD1	TRBV19	TRBJ1-3	-	CATNSGGSGNTIYF	TGTGCCACGAACTCAGGGGGCTCTGGAAACACCATATATTTT
-	TRBV5-1	TRBJ1-1	-	CASSSYRDMNTEAFF	TGCGCCAGCAGCTCGTACCGGGACATGAACACTGAAGCTTTCTTT
TRBD1	TRBV29-1	TRBJ1-2	-	CSVGRGLYHNGSINYGYTF	TGCAGCGTTGGGAGGGGGCTCTATCATAATGGGAGTATCAACTATGGCTACACCTTC
-	TRBV5-1	TRBJ2-3	-	CASSLDMQGGGDTQYF	TGCGCCAGCAGCTTGGATATGCAGGGAGGGGGAGATACGCAGTATTTT
-	TRBV11-3	TRBJ1-6	-	CASTHEKLTQEEGHSPLHF	TGTGCCAGCACCCATGAGAAACTGACACAGGAGGAGGGACATTCACCCCTCCACTTT
-	TRBV3-1/TRBV3-2	TRBJ2-5	few	CASRDKEETQYF	TGTGCCAGCAGGGATAAGGAAGAGACCCAGTACTTC
-	TRBV6-1	TRBJ2-3	-	CASSEEASGTLPAWADTQYF	TGTGCCAGCAGTGAAGAAGCTTCGGGGACTCTCCCTGCTTGGGCAGATACGCAGTATTTT
TRBD2	TRBV4-1	TRBJ2-1	-	CASSQSGLAGSYNEQFF	TGCGCCAGCAGCCAATCCGGACTAGCGGGATCCTACAATGAGCAGTTCTTC
-	TRBV30	TRBJ1-2	-	CAWSGLRDDYGYTF	TGTGCCTGGAGTGGGTTAAGGGATGACTATGGCTACACCTTC